The clone carrying this TCR beta chain was picked up one time. The data were obtained in a study of blood T cell repertoires in COVID-19. Study at large: T cells, B-cell-depleted T cells, or PBMCs supplied cDNA or gDNA.

Authors' data handling: Amplified reference gene primers provided the basis for estimating nucleated cell counts. Clones were read by immunoSEQ multiplex PCR, and TCRdb kept only the in-frame ones, dropping some. The DNA gave D and trimming, while V, J and clone size come from that table. The sample includes some 220,000 clones, over 60% of them seen just once. Material for sequencing was peripheral blood. The clonotype comes from a woman between 70 and 85 years old with acute or convalescent COVID-19.

Here the CDR3 DNA reads TGTGCCAGCAGTCGCGGACAGGGGCTTCTGAACACTGAAGCTTTCTTT. As protein: CASSRGQGLLNTEAFF. V gene TRBV6-2 or TRBV6-3 combines with J gene TRBJ1-1, with 9 bases fitting TRBD1. J was trimmed by 0 bases and V by 5 bases; bases with no gene match: 7. The germline V gene encodes CDR1 MNHEY and CDR2 SVGEGT. CDR3 length: 16 residues.